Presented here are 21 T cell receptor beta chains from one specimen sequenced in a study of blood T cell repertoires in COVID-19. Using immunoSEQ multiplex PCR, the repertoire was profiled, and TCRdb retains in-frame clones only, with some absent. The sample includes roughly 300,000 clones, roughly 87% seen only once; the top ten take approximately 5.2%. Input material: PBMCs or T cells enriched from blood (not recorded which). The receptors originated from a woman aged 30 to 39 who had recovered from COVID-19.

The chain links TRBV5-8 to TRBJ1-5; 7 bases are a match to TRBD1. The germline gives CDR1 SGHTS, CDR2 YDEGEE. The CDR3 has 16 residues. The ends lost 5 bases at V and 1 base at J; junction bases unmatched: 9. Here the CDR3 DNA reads TGTGCCAGCAGAAGACAGGGCTTAGGAAGCAATCAGCCCCAGCATTTT. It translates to CASRRQGLGSNQPQHF.

The CDR3 sequence: CASSRGQGAYGYTF. CDR3 sequence (DNA): TGTGCCAGCAGCAGAGGACAGGGGGCTTATGGCTACACCTTC. This chain connects TRBV5-4 to TRBJ1-2; 11 bases line up with TRBD1. V shed 4 bases and J 5 bases; nucleotides not matched to a gene: 4. Per germline, CDR1 SGHNT and CDR2 YYREEE (reference sequence). The CDR3 extends over 14 amino acids.

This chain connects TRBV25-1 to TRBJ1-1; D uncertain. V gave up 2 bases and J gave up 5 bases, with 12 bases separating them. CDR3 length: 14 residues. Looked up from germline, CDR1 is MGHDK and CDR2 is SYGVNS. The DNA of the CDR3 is TGTGCCAGCAGTGAACCTATCAAATTGACTGAAGCTTTCTTT. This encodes CASSEPIKLTEAFF.

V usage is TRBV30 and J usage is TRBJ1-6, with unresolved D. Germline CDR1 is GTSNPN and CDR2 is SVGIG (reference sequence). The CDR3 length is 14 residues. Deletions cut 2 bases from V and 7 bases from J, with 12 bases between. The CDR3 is CAWSSKGGNSPLHF. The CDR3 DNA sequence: TGTGCCTGGAGTTCTAAGGGAGGCAATTCACCCCTCCACTTT.

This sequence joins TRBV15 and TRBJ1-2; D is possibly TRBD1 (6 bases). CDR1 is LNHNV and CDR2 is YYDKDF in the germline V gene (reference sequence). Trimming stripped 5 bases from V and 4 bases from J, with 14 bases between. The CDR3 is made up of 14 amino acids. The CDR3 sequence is CATSGNGQFYGYTF. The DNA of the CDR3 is TGTGCCACCAGCGGGAATGGACAGTTCTATGGCTACACCTTC.

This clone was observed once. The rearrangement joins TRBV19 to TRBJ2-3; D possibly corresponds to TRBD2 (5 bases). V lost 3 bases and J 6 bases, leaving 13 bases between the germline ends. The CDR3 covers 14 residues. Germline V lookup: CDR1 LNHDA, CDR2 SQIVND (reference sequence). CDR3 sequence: CASSIGNPADTQYF. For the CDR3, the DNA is TGTGCCAGTAGTATCGGGAACCCCGCGGATACGCAGTATTTT.

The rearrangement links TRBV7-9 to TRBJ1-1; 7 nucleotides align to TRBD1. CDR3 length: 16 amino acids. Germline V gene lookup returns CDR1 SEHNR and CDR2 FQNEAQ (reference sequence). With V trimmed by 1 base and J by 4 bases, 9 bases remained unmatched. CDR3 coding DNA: TGTGCCAGCAGCTTAGGGGCCAACAGGGGTCCCACTGAAGCTTTCTTT. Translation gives CASSLGANRGPTEAFF. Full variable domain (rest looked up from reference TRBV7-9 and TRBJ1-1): DTGVSQNPRHKITKRGQNVTFRCDPISEHNRLYWYRQTLGQGPEFLTYFQNEAQLEKSRLLSDRFSAERPKGSFSTLEIQRTEQGDSAMYLCASSLGANRGPTEAFFGQGTRLTVV.

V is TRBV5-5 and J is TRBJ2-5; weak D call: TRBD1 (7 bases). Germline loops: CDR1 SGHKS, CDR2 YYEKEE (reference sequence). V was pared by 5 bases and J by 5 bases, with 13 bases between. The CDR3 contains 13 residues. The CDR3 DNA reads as TGTGCCAGCAGAAAGGGGGCGGGGGAGACCCAGTACTTC. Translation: CASRKGAGETQYF. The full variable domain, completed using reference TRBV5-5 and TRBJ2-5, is DAGVTQSPTHLIKTRGQQVTLRCSPISGHKSVSWYQQVLGQGPQFIFQYYEKEERGRGNFPDRFSARQFPNYSSELNVNALLLGDSALYLCASRKGAGETQYFGPGTRLLVL.

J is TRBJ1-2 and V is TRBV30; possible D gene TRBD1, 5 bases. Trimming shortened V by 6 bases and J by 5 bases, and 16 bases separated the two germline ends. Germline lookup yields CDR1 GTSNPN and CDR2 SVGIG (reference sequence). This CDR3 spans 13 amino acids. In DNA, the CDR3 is TGTGCCTGCGAGAACCTGGGGCAGTATGGCTACACCTTC. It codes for CACENLGQYGYTF.

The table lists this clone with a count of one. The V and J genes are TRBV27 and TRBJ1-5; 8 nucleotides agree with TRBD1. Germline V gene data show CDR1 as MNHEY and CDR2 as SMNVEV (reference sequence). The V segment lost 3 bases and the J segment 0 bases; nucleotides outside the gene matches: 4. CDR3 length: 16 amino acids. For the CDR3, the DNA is TGTGCCAGCAGTTTGCAGGGGGCTACTAGCAATCAGCCCCAGCATTTT. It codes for CASSLQGATSNQPQHF.

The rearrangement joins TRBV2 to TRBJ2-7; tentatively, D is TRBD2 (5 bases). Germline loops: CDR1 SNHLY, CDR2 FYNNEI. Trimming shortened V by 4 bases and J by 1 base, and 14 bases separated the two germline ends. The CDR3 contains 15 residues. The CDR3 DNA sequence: TGTGCCAGCAGTGCGAGGGCGGTTGGATCCTACGAGCAGTACTTC. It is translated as CASSARAVGSYEQYF.

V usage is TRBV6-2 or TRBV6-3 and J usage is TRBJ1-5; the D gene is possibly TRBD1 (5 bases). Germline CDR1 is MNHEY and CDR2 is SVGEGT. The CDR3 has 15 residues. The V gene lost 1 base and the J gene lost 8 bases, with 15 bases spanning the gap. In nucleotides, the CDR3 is TGTGCCAGCAGTTACTGGGGGTGGGGGGACGAGCCCCAGCATTTT. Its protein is CASSYWGWGDEPQHF.

DNA of the CDR3: TGTGCCACCAGTGCAGGGGGCGGAATTAAAGAGACCCAGTACTTC. Its protein is CATSAGGGIKETQYF. The V and J genes are TRBV24-1 and TRBJ2-5, with 8 bases lining up with TRBD1. The CDR3 consists of 15 residues. The V segment lost 5 bases and the J segment 3 bases; nucleotides outside the gene matches: 7. Germline V gene lookup returns CDR1 KGHDR and CDR2 SFDVKD.

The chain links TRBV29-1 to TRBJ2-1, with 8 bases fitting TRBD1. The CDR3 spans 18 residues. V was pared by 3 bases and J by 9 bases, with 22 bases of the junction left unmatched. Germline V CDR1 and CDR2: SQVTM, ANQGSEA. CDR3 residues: CSVDTPVARGRNRVEQFF. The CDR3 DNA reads TGCAGCGTTGATACCCCCGTAGCCAGGGGGCGAAATAGGGTTGAGCAGTTCTTC.

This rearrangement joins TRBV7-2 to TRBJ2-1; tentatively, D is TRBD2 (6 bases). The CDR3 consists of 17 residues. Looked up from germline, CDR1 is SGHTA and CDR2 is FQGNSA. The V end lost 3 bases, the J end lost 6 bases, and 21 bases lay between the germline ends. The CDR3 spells CASSFIPTSPPLNEQFF. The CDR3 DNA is TGTGCCAGCAGCTTTATTCCGACTAGTCCCCCCCTCAATGAGCAGTTCTTC.

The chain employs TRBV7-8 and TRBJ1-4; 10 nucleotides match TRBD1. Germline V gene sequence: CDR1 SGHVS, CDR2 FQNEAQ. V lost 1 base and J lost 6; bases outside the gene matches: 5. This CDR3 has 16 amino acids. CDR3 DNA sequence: TGTGCCAGCAGCTTAGGACAGGGGGCGAGATATGAAAAACTGTTTTTT. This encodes CASSLGQGARYEKLFF.

CDR3: CASSLGSGSGGTEAFF. DNA for the CDR3: TGTGCCAGCAGCTTAGGGTCAGGGTCAGGTGGCACTGAAGCTTTCTTT. This chain links TRBV7-2 with TRBJ1-1, with D maybe TRBD1 (5 bases). Deletions cut 1 base from V and 4 bases from J, with 16 bases between. Germline values: CDR1 SGHTA, CDR2 FQGNSA. The CDR3 is made up of 16 amino acids.

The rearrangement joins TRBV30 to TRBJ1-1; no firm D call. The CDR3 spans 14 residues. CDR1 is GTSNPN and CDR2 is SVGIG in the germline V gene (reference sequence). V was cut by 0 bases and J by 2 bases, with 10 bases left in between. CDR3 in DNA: TGTGCCTGGAGTGTTTGGGAGGGAAACACTGAAGCTTTCTTT. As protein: CAWSVWEGNTEAFF.

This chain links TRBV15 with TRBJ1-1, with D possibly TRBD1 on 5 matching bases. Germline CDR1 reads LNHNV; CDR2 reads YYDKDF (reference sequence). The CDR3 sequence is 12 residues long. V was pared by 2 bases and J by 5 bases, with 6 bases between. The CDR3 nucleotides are TGTGCCACCAGCAGAAAGGGGACTGAAGCTTTCTTT. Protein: CATSRKGTEAFF.

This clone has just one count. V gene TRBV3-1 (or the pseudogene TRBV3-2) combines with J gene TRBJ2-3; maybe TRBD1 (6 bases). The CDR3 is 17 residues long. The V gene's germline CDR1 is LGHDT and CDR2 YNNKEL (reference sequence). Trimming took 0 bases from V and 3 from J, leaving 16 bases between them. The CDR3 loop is CASSQDRTGKTTDTQYF. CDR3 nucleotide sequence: TGTGCCAGCAGCCAAGACCGTACAGGGAAGACAACAGATACGCAGTATTTT.

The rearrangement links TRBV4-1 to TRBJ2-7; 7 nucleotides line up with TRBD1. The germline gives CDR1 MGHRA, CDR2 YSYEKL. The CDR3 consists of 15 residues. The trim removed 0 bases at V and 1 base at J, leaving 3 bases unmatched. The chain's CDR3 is CASSQETGVSYEQYF. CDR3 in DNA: TGCGCCAGCAGCCAAGAAACAGGGGTTTCCTACGAGCAGTACTTC.